Below are 20 T cell receptor beta chains sequenced from a single sample in a study of T cells in Graves' hyperthyroidism and ophthalmopathy. Amplification of TCR beta CDR3 regions was performed using RNA transcripts as template. The TCR CDR3 first-round RT-PCR relied on the HTBI primer set. TCRdb ran MiXCR on the multiplex PCR reads and lists one entry per CDR3 protein. The table has under 450,000 distinct CDR3 sequences, less than 20% seen once. The material sequenced was blood. Receptors were obtained from a woman between 18 and 30 years old with Graves' hyperthyroidism.

This clonotype occurred many times. The chain is built from TRBV4-1 and TRBJ1-2; D gene unclear. CDR1 MGHRA and CDR2 YSYEKL come from the germline V gene. CDR3 size: 17 residues. Between the trimmed V and J ends, which lost 1 base and 5 bases, there was a span of 20 bases. CDR3 in amino acids: CASSQGVSRRTQYGYTF. In DNA, the CDR3 is TGCGCCAGCAGCCAAGGGGTGAGCAGGCGGACGCAATATGGCTACACCTTC.

In the case of this clonotype: A much larger clone lies one base from this, so it may be a read error. The CDR3 ends on some other residue instead of the conserved phenylalanine or tryptophan, so this is likely a read error. This chain links TRBV6-1 with TRBJ2-2; TRBD2 agrees at 8 bases. Germline V lookup: CDR1 MNHNS, CDR2 SASEGT. This CDR3 is 16 amino acids long. After removal of 6 bases from V and 4 bases from J, the junction contained 10 bases not matched to a gene. The CDR3 DNA reads as TGTGCCAGCAGCCCGTACCGGGGGGGGCGCACCGGGGAGCTGTTTCTT. It is translated as CASSPYRGGRTGELFL.

This clonotype has a count of ten or more. The chain uses TRBV5-1 and TRBJ1-1; D perhaps matches TRBD1 (5 bases). The germline CDR1 and CDR2 sequences are SGHRS and YFSETQ. V was pared by 0 bases and J by 0 bases, with 15 bases between. The CDR3 has 17 residues. The chain's CDR3 is CASSLGWGERLNTEAFF. In DNA form, the CDR3 reads TGCGCCAGCAGCTTGGGATGGGGGGAGAGGTTGAACACTGAAGCTTTCTTT.

This clonotype was seen many times. This chain's CDR3 is CASSWATAGDTQYF. The CDR3 coding sequence is TGTGCCAGCAGTTGGGCCACCGCGGGAGATACGCAGTATTTT. The rearrangement joins TRBV2 to TRBJ2-3, with TRBD2 as a possible D gene (5 bases). This CDR3 spans 14 amino acids. Germline V lookup: CDR1 SNHLY, CDR2 FYNNEI. V lost 5 bases, J lost 5 bases, and 14 bases lay in between.

This chain uses TRBV4-1 with TRBJ2-1, with D possibly matching TRBD2 (7 bases). V was clipped by 5 bases and J by 5 bases, with 22 bases between them. This CDR3 is 17 amino acids long. Germline CDR1 MGHRA, CDR2 YSYEKL. In DNA form, the CDR3 reads TGCGCCAGCAGCGGCTTTAGGGGGGGCAGGTACCACAATGAGCAGTTCTTC. As protein: CASSGFRGGRYHNEQFF.

This clonotype was detected many times. The chain joins TRBV20-1 to TRBJ1-5; D unresolved. Trimming removed 5 bases from V and 3 bases from J, with 17 bases in between. The CDR3 contains 15 residues. Germline CDR1 and CDR2: DFQATT and SNEGSKA (reference sequence). Here the CDR3 DNA reads TGCAGTGCTTCGTTCCCTGGGCTACTCAATCAGCCCCAGCATTTT. Translation: CSASFPGLLNQPQHF.

This clonotype was recorded a few times. A much larger clone differs from this one at a single base, so this may be a read error. The chain has TRBV20-1 and TRBJ1-5; D is unclear. The germline CDR1 and CDR2 sequences are DFQATT and SNEGSKA (reference sequence). The CDR3 is 13 amino acids. DNA for the CDR3: TGCAGTGCTAGGGGTAGCTTCAATCGGCCCCAGCATTTT. Translating it yields CSARGSFNRPQHF.

The rearrangement joins TRBV6-1 to TRBJ2-7; 8 bases align to TRBD2. The trim removed 6 bases at V and 1 base at J, leaving 8 bases unmatched. The CDR3 runs 15 residues. CDR1 MNHNS and CDR2 SASEGT come from the germline V gene. CDR3 sequence reads: CASSIGGGGSYEQYF. Here the CDR3 DNA reads TGTGCCAGCAGCATCGGGGGCGGGGGGTCCTACGAGCAGTACTTC.

The sample holds many counts of this clonotype. The V and J genes are TRBV3-1 and TRBJ2-6; D unresolved. Germline V CDR1 and CDR2: LGHDT, YNNKEL (reference sequence). The V and J ends lost 0 bases and 4 bases respectively, with 10 bases between them. The length of the CDR3 is 16 residues. The CDR3 DNA reads as TGTGCCAGCAGCCAAGATCCGGGCCCCGGGGCCAACGTCCTGACTTTC. Its protein product is CASSQDPGPGANVLTF.

There are many counts of this clonotype. This sequence joins TRBV7-9 and TRBJ1-5; D is undetermined. Per the germline V gene, CDR1 is SEHNR and CDR2 is FQNEAQ (reference sequence). The CDR3 is made up of 14 amino acids. Trimming took off 3 bases at V and 0 bases at J, with 6 bases between the two ends. The CDR3: CASSFQDSNQPQHF. CDR3 DNA: TGTGCCAGCAGCTTTCAAGATAGCAATCAGCCCCAGCATTTT.

CDR3 sequence reads: CASKRGRDTGELFF. The DNA of the CDR3 is TGTGCCAGCAAGCGAGGGAGGGACACCGGGGAGCTGTTTTTT. The rearrangement joins TRBV12-3 or TRBV12-4 to TRBJ2-2, with 7 bases identical to TRBD2. CDR3 length equals 14 residues. The J segment lost 3 bases and the V segment lost 7 bases, leaving 5 bases of the junction unmatched.

This clonotype has at least ten counts. The junction does not match germline at one end; this may be a read error. In DNA, the CDR3 is TGTGCCAGCACTGAAGTGGGACTAGCGCACACAGATACGCAGTATTTT. Its translation: CASTEVGLAHTDTQYF. The chain couples TRBV2 to TRBJ2-3; 10 bases fit TRBD2. CDR1 and CDR2 (germline): SNHLY, FYNNEI. The CDR3 covers 16 residues. Full variable domain (outside the CDR3, taken from reference TRBV2 and TRBJ2-3): EPEVTQTPSHQVTQMGQEVILRCVPISNHLYFYWYRQILGQKVEFLVSFYNNEISEKSEIFDDQFSVERPDGSNFTLKIRSTKLEDSAMYFCASTEVGLAHTDTQYFGPGTRLTVL.

CDR3 in amino acids: CSVGQGAWETQYF. In DNA form, the CDR3 reads TGCAGCGTCGGACAGGGGGCGTGGGAGACCCAGTACTTC. The V call is TRBV29-1, the J call TRBJ2-5, with 11 positions matching TRBD1. CDR3 length equals 13 residues. Trimming took 6 bases from V and 5 from J; bases not matched to a gene: 5. From germline, CDR1 is SQVTM and CDR2 ANQGSEA.

In its sample, this clonotype was seen many times. The chain combines TRBV2 with TRBJ2-7; D is uncertain. The germline V gene has CDR1 SNHLY and CDR2 FYNNEI. V lost 6 bases and J lost 3, with 12 bases in between. CDR3 length: 13 amino acids. The CDR3: CASRPHGYYEQYF. The CDR3 DNA reads TGTGCCAGCAGGCCACACGGATACTACGAGCAGTACTTC.

The rearrangement uses TRBV7-8 and TRBJ2-7; D is possibly TRBD1 (5 bases). Near its end, the DNA agrees better with TRBJ2-1, so the J call may be wrong. Germline CDR1 and CDR2: SGHVS and FQNEAQ. The CDR3 is 13 residues long. CDR3 DNA: TGTGCCAGCACTGTTACGAGTTGGGGCGAGCAGTTCTTC. This sequence encodes CASTVTSWGEQFF.

This clonotype was observed a few times. The chain employs TRBV19 and TRBJ1-2; D might be TRBD1 (5 bases). The CDR3 has 16 residues. The V end was cut by 0 bases, the J end by 0 bases, with 11 bases between. Germline-derived CDR1 and CDR2 are LNHDA and SQIVND (reference sequence). The CDR3 coding sequence is TGTGCCAGTAGTATAGATCTGGGGGTCCCTAACTATGGCTACACCTTC. Protein product: CASSIDLGVPNYGYTF. Together with reference TRBV19 and TRBJ1-2, the CDR3 gives the full variable domain: DGGITQSPKYLFRKEGQNVTLSCEQNLNHDAMYWYRQDPGQGLRLIYYSQIVNDFQKGDIAEGYSVSREKKESFPLTVTSAQKNPTAFYLCASSIDLGVPNYGYTFGSGTRLTVV.

This clonotype was seen repeatedly, ten times or more. This chain uses TRBV18 with TRBJ2-1, with 11 bases aligning to TRBD2. V lost 3 bases and J lost 7; bases outside the gene matches: 8. Germline values: CDR1 KGHSH, CDR2 LQKENI. The CDR3 is 16 residues long. The CDR3 loop reads CASSPTPASGGNEQFF. The CDR3 region has the DNA TGTGCCAGCTCACCCACCCCGGCTAGCGGGGGGAATGAGCAGTTCTTC.

The chain links TRBV11-3 to TRBJ1-4; maybe TRBD1 (5 bases). The CDR3 is 15 residues long. V lost 3 bases to trimming and J lost 8 bases, with 16 bases between them. Germline V CDR1 and CDR2: SGHNT, YENEEA. CDR3 protein: CASSFPGPSAEKLFF. CDR3 DNA sequence: TGTGCCAGCAGCTTTCCGGGACCGTCGGCGGAAAAACTGTTTTTT.

The sample holds many counts of this clonotype. The V call is TRBV28, the J call TRBJ2-5; TRBD1 aligns across 7 bases. Trimming took 4 bases from V and 2 from J; bases not matched to a gene: 7. Germline V gene lookup returns CDR1 MDHEN and CDR2 SYDVKM. The CDR3 covers 15 residues. The CDR3 protein is CASSSWDRVQETQYF. The CDR3 DNA sequence: TGTGCCAGCAGTTCTTGGGACAGAGTTCAAGAGACCCAGTACTTC.

The gene calls are TRBV6-1 and TRBJ1-3; no clear D. The V gene's germline CDR1 is MNHNS and CDR2 SASEGT. The CDR3 spans 15 residues. Trimming pared 6 bases from V and 0 bases from J, leaving 12 bases between. CDR3 nucleotides: TGTGCCAGCAGAAGGACCCTGCCCTCTGGAAACACCATATATTTT. This gives the protein CASRRTLPSGNTIYF.